This T cell receptor beta chain came from a study of PD-L1 blockade in urothelial cancer. Study-level findings and limits: Better survival was predicted by below-median pretreatment blood TCR clonality.

Peripheral blood mononuclear cells were collected from every patient before and during treatment, yielding between 1 and 8 samples per patient. Sequencing was performed with immunoSEQ multiplex PCR; in TCRdb, only in-frame clones are kept and a portion is missing. The table shows 85,000 to 100,000 clones, with roughly 90% occurring only once. A few counts support this clone. What it recognizes is unknown. The CDR3 has 13 amino acids. The germline CDR1 and CDR2 sequences are SGHTA and FQGTGA. Trimming at V came to 5 bases and at J to 5 bases, leaving 3 bases not matched to a gene. The V gene is TRBV7-3, the J gene TRBJ2-5; 9 nucleotides agree with TRBD2. The clonotype comes from a man in his sixties with urothelial cancer. The input for sequencing was PBMCs, taken around atezolizumab (anti-PD-L1) treatment. CDR3: CASSKGLAETQYF. CDR3 nucleotide sequence: TGTGCCAGCAGCAAGGGACTAGCCGAGACCCAGTACTTC. The whole variable domain, filled in from reference TRBV7-3 and TRBJ2-5, reads GAGVSQTPSNKVTEKGKYVELRCDPISGHTALYWYRQSLGQGPEFLIYFQGTGAADDSGLPNDRFFAVRPEGSVSTLKIQRTERGDSAVYLCASSKGLAETQYFGPGTRLLVL.